The 24 T cell receptor beta chains listed next were all sequenced from one sample in a study of blood T cells in healthy people across ages. With a J-beta primer mix and a sample-barcoded 5' primer, a second PCR ran about 7 to 12 cycles. TCRdb redid the calling of the 5' RACE reads with MiXCR, one entry per CDR3 protein. The sample lists more than 650,000 distinct CDR3 sequences, 20% to 25% occurring once. The sequenced sample was blood. All receptors derive from an older man in good health.

This clonotype was observed a few times. The chain uses TRBV5-6 and TRBJ1-1; the match to TRBD1 covers 10 bases. Germline V gives CDR1 SGHDT, CDR2 YYEEEE. CDR3 length: 15 amino acids. Trimming took 2 bases from V and 5 from J; bases not matched to a gene: 6. In DNA form, the CDR3 reads TGTGCCAGCAGCTTACCGGGGACAGGGGAAACTGAAGCTTTCTTT. Residues: CASSLPGTGETEAFF.

This clonotype was found a few times. The rearrangement uses TRBV3-1 and TRBJ2-1, with 10 bases identical to TRBD1. The trim removed 1 base at V and 14 bases at J, leaving 2 bases unmatched. The length of the CDR3 is 12 residues. Germline lookup yields CDR1 LGHDT and CDR2 YNNKEL (reference sequence). DNA of the CDR3: TGTGCCAGCAGCCAAGGGGACAGGGGAGAGTTCTTC. It encodes CASSQGDRGEFF.

The CDR3 bases are TGCGCCAGCAGCCAAGATCTAGGCGGGGAACCAAAAGGGACCCAGTACTTC. Amino acid sequence: CASSQDLGGEPKGTQYF. The chain joins TRBV4-1 to TRBJ2-5; tentative D call: TRBD2 (6 bases). Germline CDR1 is MGHRA and CDR2 is YSYEKL. V lost 0 bases to trimming and J lost 7 bases, with 21 bases between them. This CDR3 spans 17 amino acids.

This clonotype was counted only a few times. V is TRBV10-3 and J is TRBJ2-3; the D call may be TRBD1 or TRBD2 (7 bases each). Germline assignment: CDR1 ENHRY and CDR2 SYGVKD. The CDR3 consists of 13 residues. The V and J ends lost 10 bases and 2 bases respectively, with 13 bases between them. CDR3 sequence: CATQGGVTDTQYF. CDR3 sequence (DNA): TGTGCCACTCAGGGGGGGGTCACAGATACGCAGTATTTT.

This clonotype was detected a few times. The CDR3: CATTKGLGTDTQYF. The CDR3 region has the DNA TGTGCCACTACTAAGGGCCTTGGGACAGATACGCAGTATTTT. This chain links TRBV24-1 with TRBJ2-3; no definite D call. The germline V gene encodes CDR1 KGHDR and CDR2 SFDVKD. The V end lost 10 bases, the J end lost 3 bases, and 16 bases lay between the germline ends. This CDR3 spans 14 amino acids.

The chain recombines TRBV12-3 or TRBV12-4 with TRBJ1-2, with 7 bases fitting TRBD1. V lost 8 bases, J lost 4 bases, and 10 bases stayed unmatched. The CDR3 is 14 amino acids. CDR3 protein: CASPLIDRAYGYTF. For the CDR3, the DNA is TGTGCCAGCCCTTTAATTGACAGGGCCTATGGCTACACCTTC.

This clonotype was detected a few times. J is TRBJ2-4 and V is TRBV29-1; D is possibly TRBD2 (6 bases). V was cut by 6 bases and J by 3 bases, with 27 bases left in between. Germline CDR1 SQVTM, CDR2 ANQGSEA. The CDR3 consists of 18 residues. The CDR3 loop reads CSVGRRDGREFDKNIQYF. CDR3 nucleotide sequence: TGCAGCGTAGGGCGGCGGGACGGAAGGGAATTTGACAAAAACATTCAGTACTTC.

V gene TRBV12-3 or TRBV12-4 combines with J gene TRBJ2-3; D call uncertain. Trimming removed 6 bases from V and 7 bases from J, with 11 bases in between. The CDR3 has 12 residues. In DNA form, the CDR3 reads TGTGCCAGCAGATACGACTTAAATACGCAGTATTTT. Translating gives CASRYDLNTQYF.

The chain recombines TRBV11-2 with TRBJ2-7, with a possible D match to TRBD1 (6 bases). Trimming stripped 5 bases from V and 3 bases from J, with 20 bases between. The CDR3 is made up of 16 amino acids. Germline V gene lookup returns CDR1 SGHAT and CDR2 FQNNGV. The chain's CDR3 is CASSPRTAGGSYEQYF. CDR3 in DNA: TGTGCCAGCAGCCCTAGGACAGCCGGAGGAAGCTACGAGCAGTACTTC. The full variable domain, its missing parts supplied by reference TRBV11-2 and TRBJ2-7, is EAGVAQSPRYKIIEKRQSVAFWCNPISGHATLYWYQQILGQGPKLLIQFQNNGVVDDSQLPKDRFSAERLKGVDSTLKIQPAKLEDSAVYLCASSPRTAGGSYEQYFGPGTRLTVT.

The chain links TRBV2 to TRBJ2-3; D not resolved. This CDR3 is 16 amino acids long. The V and J ends lost 6 bases and 4 bases respectively, with 20 bases between them. The germline gives CDR1 SNHLY, CDR2 FYNNEI. CDR3 loop: CASSGRRRLDADTQYF. DNA of the CDR3: TGTGCCAGCAGCGGCCGCCGGCGGTTGGATGCAGATACGCAGTATTTT.

The chain recombines TRBV10-3 with TRBJ2-3; D gene uncertain. Germline V gives CDR1 ENHRY, CDR2 SYGVKD. The CDR3 length is 12 residues. The V end lost 6 bases, the J end lost 4 bases, and 8 bases lay between the germline ends. CDR3 nucleotide sequence: TGTGCCATCAGCCTAGACCCAGATACGCAGTATTTT. Encoded protein: CAISLDPDTQYF.

The chain combines TRBV7-2 with TRBJ2-1, with TRBD2 identical over 11 bases. Per the germline V gene, CDR1 is SGHTA and CDR2 is FQGNSA. V was clipped by 5 bases and J by 6 bases; unmatched bases: 3. CDR3 length: 14 amino acids. The CDR3 coding sequence is TGTGCCAGCAGCCGACTAGCGGGGATCAATGAGCAGTTCTTC. Amino acid sequence: CASSRLAGINEQFF.

On this clonotype itself: The conserved final phenylalanine or tryptophan is absent from the CDR3, which likely points to a read error. The chain joins TRBV12-3 or TRBV12-4 to TRBJ2-3; no firm D call. V was clipped by 4 bases and J by 5 bases, with 19 bases between them. This CDR3 region has 16 residues. CDR3 sequence: CASSSGNSVEVDTQYS. CDR3 DNA sequence: TGTGCCAGCAGTTCCGGTAATAGTGTTGAGGTAGATACGCAGTATTCT.

J is TRBJ2-1 and V is TRBV28, with 14 bases aligning to TRBD2. V was clipped by 5 bases and J by 6 bases; unmatched bases: 6. Looked up from germline, CDR1 is MDHEN and CDR2 is SYDVKM. This CDR3 is 16 amino acids long. In nucleotides, the CDR3 is TGTGCCAGCAGTCCCCGACTAGCGGGGGGGCGCAATGAGCAGTTCTTC. Translating gives CASSPRLAGGRNEQFF.

The chain carries TRBV20-1 and TRBJ2-5; 11 bases fit TRBD2. This CDR3 spans 12 amino acids. From germline, CDR1 is DFQATT and CDR2 SNEGSKA (reference sequence). Trimming cost V 7 bases and J 7 bases; bases outside gene matches: 5. The CDR3 DNA is TGCAGTGGACTAGCGGGAACGGGGACCCAGTACTTC. Amino acid sequence: CSGLAGTGTQYF.

The rearrangement uses TRBV5-1 and TRBJ2-5; D call uncertain. V was cut by 6 bases and J by 3 bases, with 18 bases left in between. Germline values: CDR1 SGHRS, CDR2 YFSETQ. The CDR3 sequence is 15 residues long. CDR3 nucleotides: TGCGCCAGCACTTGGTTTGGGCAAATAGAAGAGACCCAGTACTTC. Translation gives CASTWFGQIEETQYF.

The chain has TRBV6-6 and TRBJ2-3; weak D call: TRBD1 (5 bases). The CDR3 has 15 amino acids. Trimming took 5 bases from V and 6 from J, leaving 18 bases between them. Per germline, CDR1 MNHNY and CDR2 SVGAGI (reference sequence). The CDR3 DNA sequence: TGTGCCAGCAGTCGCCCTACTACAAAGGGGGATACGCAGTATTTT. Its protein product is CASSRPTTKGDTQYF.

This clonotype was detected only a few times. This chain connects TRBV3-1 to TRBJ1-2; D is perhaps TRBD1 (6 bases). This CDR3 comprises 13 residues. Germline CDR1 is LGHDT and CDR2 is YNNKEL (reference sequence). V lost 1 base to trimming and J lost 8 bases, with 11 bases between them. The CDR3 DNA reads TGTGCCAGCAGCCAAGTGGGGGCGCGGGGCTACACCTTC. Its translation: CASSQVGARGYTF.

The chain uses TRBV11-3 and TRBJ2-1; 9 nucleotides align to TRBD2. V shed 5 bases, J shed 0 bases, and the junction held 11 bases outside the gene matches. Germline loops: CDR1 SGHNT, CDR2 YENEEA. This CDR3 has 18 residues. CDR3 in DNA: TGTGCCAGCAGCCCGGCGGCGGGAGGGGTTAGCTCCTACAATGAGCAGTTCTTC. This translates into CASSPAAGGVSSYNEQFF.

This clonotype came up a few times. This chain uses TRBV2 with TRBJ1-1; D remains ambiguous. V lost 7 bases and J lost 3, with 18 bases in between. Germline CDR1 and CDR2: SNHLY and FYNNEI. The CDR3 consists of 15 residues. CDR3 region: CASTFPTKDYTEAFF. Here the CDR3 DNA reads TGTGCCAGCACCTTCCCCACAAAGGACTACACTGAAGCTTTCTTT.

The CDR3 loop reads CASSQVGPHNEQYF. The CDR3 DNA reads as TGTGCCAGCAGCCAAGTCGGCCCCCACAACGAGCAGTACTTC. This chain connects TRBV14 to TRBJ2-5; the D is unclear. The end of the DNA aligns better with TRBJ2-7, so the J call may be wrong. The CDR3 runs to 14 residues. Per germline, CDR1 SGHDN and CDR2 FVKESK.

The chain carries TRBV29-1 and TRBJ1-1; possible D gene TRBD1, 5 bases. The germline CDR1 and CDR2 sequences are SQVTM and ANQGSEA. This CDR3 has 12 residues. Trimming pared 7 bases from V and 4 bases from J, leaving 13 bases between. The CDR3 nucleotides are TGCAGCGCAGAGGGCGGGGGCACTGAAGCTTTCTTT. Translated: CSAEGGGTEAFF.

The V and J genes are TRBV28 and TRBJ2-6, with TRBD1 matching over 7 bases. J was trimmed by 0 bases and V by 8 bases; bases with no gene match: 10. This CDR3 region has 17 residues. The germline V gene encodes CDR1 MDHEN and CDR2 SYDVKM. The CDR3 loop reads CASAGGGQPSGANVLTF. The CDR3 DNA reads TGTGCCAGCGCCGGTGGGGGACAGCCCTCTGGGGCCAACGTCCTGACTTTC.

The V gene is TRBV7-9, the J gene TRBJ2-1; D might be TRBD1 (6 bases). Per the germline V gene, CDR1 is SEHNR and CDR2 is FQNEAQ (reference sequence). The CDR3 covers 19 residues. Deletions cut 5 bases from V and 1 base from J, with 24 bases between. This chain's CDR3 is CASSHAGTYKLDSYNEQFF. The CDR3 coding sequence is TGTGCCAGCAGCCATGCCGGGACATACAAGCTGGATTCCTACAATGAGCAGTTCTTC.